A single sample gave rise to the 25 T cell receptor beta chains below, sequenced in a study of T cell clonality in common variable immunodeficiency. Findings and caveats of the study: In common variable immunodeficiency, TCR beta chains reportedly carried fewer deletions and N-nucleotide insertions.

Generated by immunoSEQ multiplex PCR, the TCRdb table keeps only in-frame clones and is missing some. The sample includes over 30,000 clones, none of them occurring once. No antigen has been identified for these receptors. Material for sequencing was peripheral blood mononuclear cells. These receptors came from a human donor with common variable immunodeficiency.

At least ten counts were recorded for this clone. The read falls 3 residues short of the CDR3 end, and the missing part is taken from the germline J gene. V gene TRBV18 combines with J gene TRBJ2-1; 11 bases line up with TRBD2. J gave up 9 bases and V 5 bases, and 21 bases lay outside the gene matches. The CDR3 consists of 19 residues. Germline CDR1 is KGHSH and CDR2 is LQKENI. The sequenced part of the CDR3 DNA is TGTGCCAGCTCATCCTTATATATAACTAGCGGGAGAGGTACGGGTGAG. Translating it yields CASSSLYITSGRGTGE. The CDR3 as a whole reads CASSSLYITSGRGTGEQFF.

This clone was recorded at least ten times. Sequencing ends 3 residues short of the CDR3 end; the germline J gene provides the rest. The chain combines TRBV6-2 or TRBV6-3 with TRBJ1-2; weak D call: TRBD1 (5 bases). Trimming left V 2 bases short and J 4 bases short, with 11 bases between. The CDR3 runs 14 residues. Per the germline V gene, CDR1 is MNHEY and CDR2 is SVGEGT. Partial CDR3 DNA: TGTGCCAGCAGTTACGGCACAGGCGGCTATGGC. Protein sequence: CASSYGTGGYG. The CDR3 in full is CASSYGTGGYGYTF.

This clone was counted at least ten times. The read halts 3 residues ahead of the CDR3 end, with the missing end drawn from the germline J gene. The chain joins TRBV30 to TRBJ2-3; 7 bases are a match to TRBD2. Germline V lookup: CDR1 GTSNPN, CDR2 SVGIG (reference sequence). The CDR3 totals 14 residues. V shed 5 bases and J 4 bases; nucleotides not matched to a gene: 9. The CDR3: CAWEAGRNSDTQYF. The CDR3 bases that were read are TGTGCCTGGGAAGCGGGACGAAACTCAGATACG.

As regards this clone: The read terminates 3 residues before the CDR3 end, so the remaining end is supplied by the germline J gene. The chain links TRBV19 to TRBJ2-2, with D possibly matching TRBD2 (5 bases). Germline CDR1 reads LNHDA; CDR2 reads SQIVND (reference sequence). This CDR3 is 15 amino acids long. Trimming shortened V by 9 bases and J by 5 bases, and 19 bases separated the two germline ends. The CDR3 spells CASRGGLFSTGELFF. CDR3 bases read: TGTGCCAGCCGGGGTGGACTTTTCAGTACCGGGGAG. Using reference TRBV19 and TRBJ2-2 for the parts outside the CDR3, the full variable domain is DGGITQSPKYLFRKEGQNVTLSCEQNLNHDAMYWYRQDPGQGLRLIYYSQIVNDFQKGDIAEGYSVSREKKESFPLTVTSAQKNPTAFYLCASRGGLFSTGELFFGEGSRLTVL.

This clone was counted a few times. Read sequence stops 3 residues before the CDR3 end, and the germline J gene provides the missing end. The V and J genes are TRBV19 and TRBJ2-4, with 11 bases matching TRBD2. Unmatched junction bases numbered 15, after V lost 7 bases and J lost 1 base. The germline V gene encodes CDR1 LNHDA and CDR2 SQIVND (reference sequence). The CDR3 covers 19 residues. The covered CDR3 bases are TGTGCCAGTACCCTAGCGGGAGGTCAAACGGGGGGGGCCAAAAACATT. Its translation: CASTLAGGQTGGAKNI. The CDR3 as a whole reads CASTLAGGQTGGAKNIQYF. Full variable domain (outside the CDR3, taken from reference TRBV19 and TRBJ2-4): DGGITQSPKYLFRKEGQNVTLSCEQNLNHDAMYWYRQDPGQGLRLIYYSQIVNDFQKGDIAEGYSVSREKKESFPLTVTSAQKNPTAFYLCASTLAGGQTGGAKNIQYFGAGTRLSVL.

Many counts were recorded for this clone. The read terminates 3 residues before the CDR3 end, so the remaining end is supplied by the germline J gene. The chain recombines TRBV5-1 with TRBJ1-6, with 8 bases lining up with TRBD1. The CDR3 runs to 14 residues. Germline V gene data show CDR1 as SGHRS and CDR2 as YFSETQ. With 5 bases clipped from V and 7 bases from J, the junction kept 5 bases outside the gene matches. Incomplete CDR3 DNA: TGCGCCAGCAGTTCCGGGACAGGAAATTCACCC. This sequence encodes CASSSGTGNSP. The whole CDR3 protein reads CASSSGTGNSPLHF.

At least ten counts were recorded for this clone. The CDR3 goes on 3 residues after the read ends, and that part is filled in from the germline J gene. The chain carries TRBV7-2 and TRBJ1-5; D gene unclear. The germline V and J ends were trimmed by 1 base and 5 bases, with 9 bases remaining between them. The CDR3 extends over 14 amino acids. Germline CDR1 SGHTA, CDR2 FQGNSA. The CDR3 DNA, read in part, is TGTGCCAGCAGCTTAGAAGTCGGGGATCAGCCC. Protein: CASSLEVGDQP. The full CDR3 protein reads CASSLEVGDQPQHF. Full variable domain (outside the CDR3, taken from reference TRBV7-2 and TRBJ1-5): GAGVSQSPSNKVTEKGKDVELRCDPISGHTALYWYRQSLGQGLEFLIYFQGNSAPDKSGLPSDRFSAERTGGSVSTLTIQRTQQEDSAVYLCASSLEVGDQPQHFGDGTRLSIL.

This clone has at least ten counts. The read finishes 3 residues shy of the CDR3 end, and the germline J gene is used to complete it. This chain uses TRBV2 with TRBJ2-7; 12 bases align to TRBD2. This CDR3 spans 14 amino acids. Germline lookup yields CDR1 SNHLY and CDR2 FYNNEI. Trimming at V came to 8 bases and at J to 5 bases, leaving 7 bases not matched to a gene. Partial CDR3 DNA: TGTGCCAGCCCCCGACTAGCGGGAGTCCACGAG. Its protein is CASPRLAGVHE. The whole CDR3 sequence is CASPRLAGVHEQYF. Combining the CDR3 with reference TRBV2 and TRBJ2-7 gives the whole variable domain EPEVTQTPSHQVTQMGQEVILRCVPISNHLYFYWYRQILGQKVEFLVSFYNNEISEKSEIFDDQFSVERPDGSNFTLKIRSTKLEDSAMYFCASPRLAGVHEQYFGPGTRLTVT.

This clone was counted between two and nine times. Read sequence stops 3 residues before the CDR3 end, and the germline J gene provides the missing end. The J gene is TRBJ1-1, the V gene TRBV19; D is unresolved. CDR1 and CDR2 from the germline V gene are LNHDA and SQIVND (reference sequence). Trimming cost V 5 bases and J 1 base, with 11 bases left between them. The CDR3 spans 14 residues. The CDR3 here is CASSLGHTNTEAFF. The part of the CDR3 DNA that was read is TGTGCCAGTAGTTTGGGCCACACGAACACTGAA.

Ten or more counts support this clone. Read coverage stops 3 residues before the CDR3 terminus; the germline J gene supplies the remainder. V is TRBV7-3 and J is TRBJ2-2; 9 bases are a match to TRBD2. V gave up 6 bases and J gave up 4 bases; unmatched junction bases: 9. The CDR3 is made up of 16 amino acids. Germline CDR1 SGHTA, CDR2 FQGTGA. CDR3 amino acids: CASSGGGARGTGELFF. Incomplete CDR3 DNA: TGTGCCAGCAGTGGCGGGGGGGCTCGGGGCACCGGGGAG.

This clone has a handful of counts. The sequence runs out 3 residues before the end of the CDR3; the remainder is reconstructed from the germline J gene. V gene TRBV11-2 combines with J gene TRBJ1-6; the match to TRBD1 covers 7 bases. CDR3 size: 15 residues. The V gene end was trimmed by 2 bases and the J gene end by 7 bases; junction bases not matched to a gene: 5. CDR1 SGHAT and CDR2 FQNNGV come from the germline V gene. The part of the CDR3 DNA that was read is TGTGCCAGCAGCTTACGTTCAGGGGGAAATTCACCC. The encoded protein is CASSLRSGGNSP. In full, the CDR3 reads CASSLRSGGNSPLHF.

This clone was seen a handful of times. The sequence runs out 3 residues before the end of the CDR3; the remainder is reconstructed from the germline J gene. V usage is TRBV19 and J usage is TRBJ2-3, with 8 bases matching TRBD2. Germline assignment: CDR1 LNHDA and CDR2 SQIVND (reference sequence). The CDR3 extends over 15 amino acids. The V and J ends lost 3 bases and 5 bases, in that order; junction bases with no gene match: 7. The CDR3: CASSIILAGGDTQYF. Partial CDR3 DNA: TGTGCCAGTAGTATCATCCTAGCGGGTGGAGATACG.

Ten or more counts support this clone. CDR3 bases read: TGTGCCAGCAGCCAATGGGACAGGGGAATCTATGGC. It specifies CASSQWDRGIYG. The full CDR3 protein is CASSQWDRGIYGYTF. The chain links TRBV5-4 to TRBJ1-2, with 10 bases fitting TRBD1. The CDR3 end lies 3 residues beyond the end of the read and is filled in from the germline J gene. This CDR3 has 15 residues. V was pared by 4 bases and J by 4 bases, with 7 bases of the junction left unmatched. Per the germline V gene, CDR1 is SGHNT and CDR2 is YYREEE (reference sequence).

A remark on this clone: The read ends 3 residues before the CDR3 terminus; that terminus is restored from the germline J gene. The chain recombines TRBV2 with TRBJ2-3; D uncertain. Germline CDR1 SNHLY, CDR2 FYNNEI. V lost 1 base and J lost 4, with 12 bases in between. This CDR3 comprises 15 residues. CDR3 sequence: CASSEESPPADTQYF. CDR3 bases read: TGTGCCAGCAGTGAAGAAAGTCCCCCGGCAGATACG.

This clone has a handful of counts. The read is 3 residues too short to cover the CDR3 end, so that end is filled in from the germline J gene. The chain is built from TRBV7-2 and TRBJ1-3; TRBD1 matches 8 bases. There are 15 residues in the CDR3. Trimming took 4 bases from V and 7 from J; bases not matched to a gene: 9. The V gene's germline CDR1 is SGHTA and CDR2 FQGNSA. CDR3 DNA, as far as it was read: TGTGCCAGCAGCTCACAGGGGGGTGCGGAGAACACC. It codes for CASSSQGGAENT. The whole CDR3 sequence reads CASSSQGGAENTIYF.

In this sample, this clone turned up many times. The DNA ends 3 residues before the CDR3 does, and the rest of the CDR3 is filled in from the germline J gene. V and J are TRBV19 and TRBJ1-2; 8 nucleotides agree with TRBD1. The V gene end was trimmed by 5 bases and the J gene end by 6 bases; junction bases not matched to a gene: 5. Germline V CDR1 and CDR2: LNHDA, SQIVND (reference sequence). The CDR3 is 13 amino acids. CDR3 DNA (partial): TGTGCCAGTAGTCCGACAGGGGTGGATGGC. It encodes CASSPTGVDG. The entire CDR3 protein reads CASSPTGVDGYTF.

This clone was picked up many times. The read falls 3 residues short of the CDR3 end, and the missing part is taken from the germline J gene. The chain joins TRBV7-8 to TRBJ2-5; TRBD2 agrees at 7 bases. J was trimmed by 4 bases and V by 6 bases; bases with no gene match: 8. Germline V gene data show CDR1 as SGHVS and CDR2 as FQNEAQ. This CDR3 region has 14 residues. The part of the CDR3 DNA that was read is TGTGCCAGCAGTCAAAAAGCGGGAAGAGAGACC. Amino acid sequence: CASSQKAGRET. From start to end, the CDR3 is CASSQKAGRETQYF.

This clone has ten or more counts. The DNA ends 3 residues before the CDR3 does, and the rest of the CDR3 is filled in from the germline J gene. This chain connects TRBV20-1 to TRBJ2-1, with D hard to call. The V end lost 6 bases, the J end lost 3 bases, and 12 bases lay between the germline ends. The CDR3 runs to 13 residues. Germline CDR1 reads DFQATT; CDR2 reads SNEGSKA (reference sequence). CDR3 protein: CSAAFRSYNEQFF. CDR3 DNA (partial): TGCAGTGCCGCTTTCAGGAGCTACAATGAG.

This clone was counted between two and nine times. The read ends 3 residues early relative to the CDR3; the germline J gene fills the gap. The chain is built from TRBV19 and TRBJ2-3, with 11 positions matching TRBD2. The length of the CDR3 is 18 residues. With 2 bases clipped from V and 1 base from J, the junction kept 8 bases outside the gene matches. Germline values: CDR1 LNHDA, CDR2 SQIVND (reference sequence). CDR3 amino acids: CASSISTGTSGGTDTQYF. Incomplete CDR3 DNA: TGTGCCAGTAGTATATCAACCGGGACTAGCGGAGGCACAGATACG.

This clone was found many times. The sequence runs out 3 residues before the end of the CDR3; the remainder is reconstructed from the germline J gene. This chain uses TRBV7-2 with TRBJ1-5; the D is unclear. The CDR3 length is 14 residues. In germline, CDR1 is SGHTA, CDR2 FQGNSA. Trimming left V 5 bases short and J 0 bases short, with 8 bases between. The CDR3 here is CASSPGSSNQPQHF. The CDR3 DNA, read in part, is TGTGCCAGCAGCCCGGGGAGTAGCAATCAGCCC.

As concerns this clone: The DNA ends 3 residues before the CDR3 does, and the rest of the CDR3 is filled in from the germline J gene. J is TRBJ2-1 and V is TRBV20-1, with a possible D match to TRBD2 (8 bases). From germline, CDR1 is DFQATT and CDR2 SNEGSKA (reference sequence). The ends were cut back, 1 base at V and 4 bases at J, with 26 bases in the middle. The CDR3 has 19 amino acids. The CDR3 DNA, read in part, is TGCAGTGCTAGAGTTAGGGGGCTCATGTTCGGGAGGGCGTACAATGAG. Amino acid sequence: CSARVRGLMFGRAYNE. From start to end, the CDR3 is CSARVRGLMFGRAYNEQFF.

This clone was seen at least ten times. The observed sequence ends 3 residues before the CDR3 terminus, with the missing tail filled in from the germline J gene. This chain uses TRBV2 with TRBJ2-7, with D possibly matching TRBD1 (5 bases). V was clipped by 9 bases and J by 0 bases, with 12 bases between them. The V gene's germline CDR1 is SNHLY and CDR2 FYNNEI. This CDR3 is built from 13 residues. The CDR3 protein is CASIPGYSYEQYF. The sequenced CDR3 bases are TGTGCCAGTATTCCAGGGTACTCCTACGAG.

This clone showed up just a few times. The CDR3 goes on 3 residues after the read ends, and that part is filled in from the germline J gene. V gene TRBV5-1 combines with J gene TRBJ2-7; D unresolved. Trimming pared 0 bases from V and 4 bases from J, leaving 5 bases between. The V gene's germline CDR1 is SGHRS and CDR2 YFSETQ. This CDR3 contains 12 residues. The part of the CDR3 DNA that was read is TGCGCCAGCAGCTTGGCTCGTTACGAG. Translation gives CASSLARYE. The entire CDR3 reads CASSLARYEQYF.

This clone was recorded a few times. The CDR3 protein is CASSLKSSGYNEQFF. The covered CDR3 bases are TGTGCCAGCAGCTTGAAATCCAGCGGTTACAATGAG. J is TRBJ2-1 and V is TRBV5-6, with D possibly matching TRBD2 (5 bases). The CDR3 end is not reached by the read, which stops 3 residues before it; the germline J gene fills it in. Trimming shortened V by 1 base and J by 4 bases, and 12 bases separated the two germline ends. Germline CDR1 and CDR2: SGHDT and YYEEEE. The CDR3 sequence is 15 residues long.

This clone was counted at least ten times. The read halts 3 residues ahead of the CDR3 end, with the missing end drawn from the germline J gene. The V and J genes are TRBV7-2 and TRBJ1-1; D is unresolved. The CDR3 extends over 14 amino acids. Germline-derived CDR1 and CDR2 are SGHTA and FQGNSA. V lost 2 bases and J lost 1, with 8 bases in between. The covered CDR3 bases are TGTGCCAGCAGCTTATACGCCAGGAACACTGAA. This translates into CASSLYARNTE. The entire CDR3 is CASSLYARNTEAFF.